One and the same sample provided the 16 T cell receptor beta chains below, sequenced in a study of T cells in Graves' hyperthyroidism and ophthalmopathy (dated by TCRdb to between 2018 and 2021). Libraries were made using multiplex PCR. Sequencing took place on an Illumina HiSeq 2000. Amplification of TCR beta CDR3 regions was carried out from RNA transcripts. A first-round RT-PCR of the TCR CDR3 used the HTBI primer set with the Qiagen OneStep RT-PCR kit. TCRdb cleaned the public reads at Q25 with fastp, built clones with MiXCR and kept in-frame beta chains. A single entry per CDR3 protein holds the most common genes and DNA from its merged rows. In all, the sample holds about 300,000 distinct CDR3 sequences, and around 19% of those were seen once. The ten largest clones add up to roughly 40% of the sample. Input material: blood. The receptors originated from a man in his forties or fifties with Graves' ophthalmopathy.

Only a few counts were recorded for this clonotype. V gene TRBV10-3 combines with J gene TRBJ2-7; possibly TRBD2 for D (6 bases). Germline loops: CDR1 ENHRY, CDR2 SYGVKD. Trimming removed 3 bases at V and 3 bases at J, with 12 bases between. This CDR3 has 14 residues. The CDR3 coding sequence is TGTGCCATCAGTGAATCTTCGGAGGGCTACGAGCAGTACTTC. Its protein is CAISESSEGYEQYF.

CDR3 nucleotides: TGTGCCAGTAGTATTAAGTCGAACACTGAAGCTTTCTTT. Its translation: CASSIKSNTEAFF. The gene calls are TRBV19 and TRBJ1-1; the D is unclear. V was shortened by 3 bases and J by 1 base, with 6 bases between the two germline ends. Germline V gene data show CDR1 as LNHDA and CDR2 as SQIVND (reference sequence). This CDR3 has 13 amino acids.

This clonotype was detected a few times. The CDR3 DNA is TGTGCCACCTCTTCTCCCGGGACAGGATTCTACGAGCAGTACTTC. This encodes CATSSPGTGFYEQYF. The chain recombines TRBV19 with TRBJ2-7; 8 nucleotides agree with TRBD1. The germline V gene has CDR1 LNHDA and CDR2 SQIVND (reference sequence). The CDR3 spans 15 residues. Trimming at V came to 10 bases and at J to 3 bases, leaving 14 bases not matched to a gene.

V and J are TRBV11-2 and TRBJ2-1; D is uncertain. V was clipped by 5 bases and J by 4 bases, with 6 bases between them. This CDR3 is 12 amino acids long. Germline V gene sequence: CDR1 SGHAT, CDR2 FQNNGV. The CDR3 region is CASSPHYNEQFF. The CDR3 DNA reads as TGTGCCAGCAGCCCACATTACAATGAGCAGTTCTTC.

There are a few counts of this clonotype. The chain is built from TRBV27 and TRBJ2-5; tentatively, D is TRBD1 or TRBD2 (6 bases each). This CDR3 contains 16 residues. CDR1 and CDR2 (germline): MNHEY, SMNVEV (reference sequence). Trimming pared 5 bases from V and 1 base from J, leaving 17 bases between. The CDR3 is CASSPRGRRVQETQYF. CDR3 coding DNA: TGTGCCAGCAGTCCCCGGGGGCGGAGGGTCCAAGAGACCCAGTACTTC.

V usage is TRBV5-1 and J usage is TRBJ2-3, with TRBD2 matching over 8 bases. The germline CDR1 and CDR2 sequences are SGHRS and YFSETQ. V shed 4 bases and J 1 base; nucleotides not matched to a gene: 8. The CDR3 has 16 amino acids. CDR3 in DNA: TGCGCCAGCAGCCCCGGGGGGGGGGCCCGCACAGATACGCAGTATTTT. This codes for CASSPGGGARTDTQYF.

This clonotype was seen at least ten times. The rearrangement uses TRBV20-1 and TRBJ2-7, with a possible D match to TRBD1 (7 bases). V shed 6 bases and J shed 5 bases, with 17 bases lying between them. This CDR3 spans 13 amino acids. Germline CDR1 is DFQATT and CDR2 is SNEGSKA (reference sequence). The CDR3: CSARGAPRNEQYF. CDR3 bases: TGCAGTGCCAGGGGGGCCCCAAGGAACGAGCAGTACTTC.

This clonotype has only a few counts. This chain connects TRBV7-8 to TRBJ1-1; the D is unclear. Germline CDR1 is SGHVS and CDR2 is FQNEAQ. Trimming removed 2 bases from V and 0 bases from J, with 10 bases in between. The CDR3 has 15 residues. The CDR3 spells CASSLIAGVNTEAFF. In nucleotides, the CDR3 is TGTGCCAGCAGCTTAATTGCAGGAGTGAACACTGAAGCTTTCTTT.

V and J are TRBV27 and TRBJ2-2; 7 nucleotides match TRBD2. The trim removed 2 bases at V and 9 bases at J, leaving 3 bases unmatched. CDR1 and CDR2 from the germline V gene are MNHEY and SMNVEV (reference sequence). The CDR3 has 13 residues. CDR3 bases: TGTGCCAGCAGTTTACCGGGGGGAAGGGAGCTGTTTTTT. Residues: CASSLPGGRELFF.

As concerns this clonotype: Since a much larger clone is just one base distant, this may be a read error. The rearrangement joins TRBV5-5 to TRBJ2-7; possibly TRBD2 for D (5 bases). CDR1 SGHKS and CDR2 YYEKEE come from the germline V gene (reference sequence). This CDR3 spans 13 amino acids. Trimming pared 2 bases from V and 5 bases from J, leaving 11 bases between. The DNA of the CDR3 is TGTGCCAGCAGCTTAAGCGGAGTCCACGAGCAGTACTTC. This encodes CASSLSGVHEQYF.

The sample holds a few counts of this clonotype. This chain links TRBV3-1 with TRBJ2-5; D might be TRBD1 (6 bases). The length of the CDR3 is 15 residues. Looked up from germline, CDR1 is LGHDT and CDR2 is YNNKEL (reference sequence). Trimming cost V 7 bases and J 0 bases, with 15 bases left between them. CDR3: CASTTTGWHQETQYF. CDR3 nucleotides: TGTGCCAGCACGACCACAGGGTGGCACCAAGAGACCCAGTACTTC.

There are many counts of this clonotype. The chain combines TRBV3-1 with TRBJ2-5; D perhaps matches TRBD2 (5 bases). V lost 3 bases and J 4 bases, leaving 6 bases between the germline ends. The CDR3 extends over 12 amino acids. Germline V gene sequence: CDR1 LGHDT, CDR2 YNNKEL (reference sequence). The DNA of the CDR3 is TGTGCCAGCAGCCACGGAGGAGAGACCCAGTACTTC. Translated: CASSHGGETQYF.

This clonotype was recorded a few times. DNA of the CDR3: TGTGCCAGCTCACCATCGGGACAGGGGGCCAACGAGCAGTACTTC. This codes for CASSPSGQGANEQYF. The chain employs TRBV18 and TRBJ2-7; 12 nucleotides line up with TRBD1. This CDR3 spans 15 amino acids. V lost 2 bases, J lost 5 bases, and 4 bases stayed unmatched. CDR1 is KGHSH and CDR2 is LQKENI in the germline V gene.

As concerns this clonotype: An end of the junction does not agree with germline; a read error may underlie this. The CDR3 DNA sequence: TGTGCCGGCAGTCCGGGACAAACCTACGAGCAGTACTTC. Its protein product is CAGSPGQTYEQYF. The chain couples TRBV6-2 or TRBV6-3 to TRBJ2-7; maybe TRBD1 (6 bases). The CDR3 runs 13 residues. Germline CDR1 is MNHEY and CDR2 is SVGEGT.

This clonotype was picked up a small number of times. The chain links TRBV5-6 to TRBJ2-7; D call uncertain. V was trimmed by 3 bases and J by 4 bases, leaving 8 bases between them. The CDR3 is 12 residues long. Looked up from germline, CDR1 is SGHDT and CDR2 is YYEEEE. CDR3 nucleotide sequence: TGTGCCAGCAGCTGGGCCATTTACGAGCAGTACTTC. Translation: CASSWAIYEQYF.

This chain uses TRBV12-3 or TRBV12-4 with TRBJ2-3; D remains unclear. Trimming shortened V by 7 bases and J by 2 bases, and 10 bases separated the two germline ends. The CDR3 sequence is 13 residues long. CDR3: CASTPILTDTQYF. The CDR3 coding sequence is TGTGCCAGCACCCCGATTCTCACAGATACGCAGTATTTT.